These 27 T cell receptor beta chains came from one sample sequenced in a study of breast tumors, draining lymph nodes, adjacent tissues. TCRdb independently ran MiXCR on the multiplex PCR reads; one entry per CDR3 protein. The sample carries approximately 190,000 distinct CDR3 sequences, roughly 29% recorded once. Breast cancer patients provided tissue from their axillary draining lymph nodes. Source material: axillary lymph node tissue. The receptors derive from a female donor with breast cancer. Some clones in this sample may be carry-over from other donors' samples.

The CDR3 DNA is TGCGCCAGCCTTCGGGACAACAACTACAATGAGCAGTTCTTC. Translated: CASLRDNNYNEQFF. V gene TRBV5-1 combines with J gene TRBJ2-1; D possibly corresponds to TRBD1 (6 bases). V dropped 7 bases and J dropped 3 bases, with 14 bases sitting between them. CDR3 length equals 14 residues. Germline V CDR1 and CDR2: SGHRS, YFSETQ.

In this sample, this clonotype turned up a few times. A read error may account for a junction end that differs from germline. This rearrangement joins TRBV11-3 to TRBJ1-2; perhaps TRBD1 as D (6 bases). Per germline, CDR1 SGHNT and CDR2 YENEEA. This CDR3 contains 11 residues. CDR3 bases: TGTGCCAGCAGCTCAGGGGTCGGCTCCACCTTC. Its protein is CASSSGVGSTF.

In its sample, this clonotype was seen many times. V is TRBV6-5 and J is TRBJ2-7; possibly TRBD1 for D (5 bases). This CDR3 has 14 residues. CDR1 and CDR2 (germline): MNHEY, SVGAGI. V lost 4 bases to trimming and J lost 0 bases, with 10 bases between them. The DNA of the CDR3 is TGTGCCAGCAGTTTAGGGGTGACCTCCTACGAGCAGTACTTC. Translated: CASSLGVTSYEQYF.

This clonotype was seen at least ten times. The J gene is TRBJ2-1, the V gene TRBV18; D possibly corresponds to TRBD1 (6 bases). The CDR3 length is 14 residues. Germline values: CDR1 KGHSH, CDR2 LQKENI. V was clipped by 1 base and J by 9 bases, with 13 bases between them. Here the CDR3 reads CASSPLDSSTEQFF. The CDR3 bases are TGTGCCAGCTCACCACTGGACAGTTCGACTGAGCAGTTCTTC.

This clonotype was counted at least ten times. A junction end diverges from the germline sequence, so it may reflect a read error. The genes are TRBV20-1 and TRBJ2-5; D is undetermined. The CDR3 has 11 amino acids. Per germline, CDR1 DFQATT and CDR2 SNEGSKA (reference sequence). In DNA, the CDR3 is TGCAGTGCTAGAGAGATGGAGACCCAGTCCTTC. Amino acid sequence: CSAREMETQSF.

As for this clonotype: This clone may be a read error of a much larger clone one base away. The V and J genes are TRBV11-3 and TRBJ2-7; D is perhaps TRBD1 (6 bases). Germline V lookup: CDR1 SGHNT, CDR2 YENEEA. This CDR3 region has 14 residues. The V and J ends lost 5 bases and 1 base respectively, with 12 bases between them. The CDR3 is CASSTRDTSYEQYF. The CDR3, as DNA: TGTGCCAGCAGCACCAGGGACACATCCTACGAGCAGTACTTC.

This clonotype has a count of ten or more. The rearrangement links TRBV20-1 to TRBJ2-1; 9 bases are a match to TRBD2. This CDR3 region has 14 residues. The germline V gene encodes CDR1 DFQATT and CDR2 SNEGSKA (reference sequence). Losses at the gene ends were 0 bases for V and 6 bases for J; bases not matched to a gene: 3. The CDR3 spells CSARDAGGLNEQFF. CDR3 sequence (DNA): TGCAGTGCTAGAGATGCGGGGGGGCTCAATGAGCAGTTCTTC.

For this clonotype: This may arise from a read error, as a much more abundant clone is one base away. The CDR3 ends on some other residue instead of the conserved phenylalanine or tryptophan, so this is likely a read error. The chain links TRBV6-1 to TRBJ2-3; 7 bases fit TRBD2. The trim removed 4 bases at V and 6 bases at J, leaving 10 bases unmatched. This CDR3 spans 15 amino acids. Germline values: CDR1 MNHNS, CDR2 SASEGT. CDR3 sequence reads: CASSVLGTTSDTQYL. The CDR3 DNA is TGTGCCAGCAGTGTTTTAGGGACTACCTCCGATACGCAGTATCTT.

This clonotype was recorded at least ten times. J is TRBJ1-2 and V is TRBV15; D unclear. Trimming shortened V by 0 bases and J by 10 bases, and 12 bases separated the two germline ends. The CDR3 extends over 13 amino acids. Germline V gives CDR1 LNHNV, CDR2 YYDKDF (reference sequence). The CDR3 spells CATSRDRWGDYTF. In DNA, the CDR3 is TGTGCCACCAGCAGAGATCGGTGGGGAGACTACACCTTC. Looking up the rest from reference TRBV15 and TRBJ1-2 gives the full variable domain: DAMVIQNPRYQVTQFGKPVTLSCSQTLNHNVMYWYQQKSSQAPKLLFHYYDKDFNNEADTPDNFQSRRPNTSFCFLDIRSPGLGDTAMYLCATSRDRWGDYTFGSGTRLTVV.

This clonotype has only a few counts. Being one base from a much bigger clone, this may be a read error. The V gene is TRBV11-2, the J gene TRBJ2-2; D is possibly TRBD1 (6 bases). Trimming took 5 bases from V and 8 from J, leaving 15 bases between them. The CDR3 is 14 amino acids. CDR1 SGHAT and CDR2 FQNNGV come from the germline V gene. The CDR3: CASSQIQGSGELFF. The DNA for the CDR3 is TGTGCCAGCAGCCAAATACAGGGATCTGGGGAGCTGTTTTTT.

This clonotype was seen a few times. The chain carries TRBV10-3 and TRBJ1-3; the D gene is possibly TRBD1 (6 bases). Germline lookup yields CDR1 ENHRY and CDR2 SYGVKD. V lost 8 bases and J 0 bases, leaving 14 bases between the germline ends. This CDR3 is built from 15 residues. The CDR3 DNA reads as TGTGCCATCCAGGGAACAGGGAGCTCTGGAAACACCATATATTTT. It specifies CAIQGTGSSGNTIYF.

This chain links TRBV12-3 or TRBV12-4 with TRBJ1-4, with 7 bases identical to TRBD1. CDR3 length equals 17 residues. V dropped 6 bases and J dropped 0; count of bases not matched to a gene: 10. Written as DNA, the CDR3 is TGTGCCAGCAGCCAAACAGGGGCAGCCGCAACTAATGAAAAACTGTTTTTT. Its translation: CASSQTGAAATNEKLFF.

A remark on this clonotype: This sequence may be a read error, since a much larger clone differs from it by one base. The rearrangement joins TRBV14 to TRBJ2-7; TRBD2 matches at 8 bases. Germline values: CDR1 SGHDN, CDR2 FVKESK. This CDR3 has 14 amino acids. This CDR3 reads CASSHTGLGYEQSF. CDR3 in DNA: TGTGCCAGCAGCCACACGGGACTAGGCTACGAGCAGTCCTTC.

This clonotype has only a few counts. The chain combines TRBV18 with TRBJ2-6; possible D gene TRBD2, 7 bases. The germline V gene has CDR1 KGHSH and CDR2 LQKENI. The CDR3 runs 18 residues. V was clipped by 5 bases and J by 4 bases, with 21 bases between them. CDR3 loop: CASSAPLGGGAGANVLTF. The CDR3 nucleotides are TGTGCCAGCTCAGCGCCACTGGGGGGGGGCGCCGGGGCCAACGTCCTGACTTTC.

The chain recombines TRBV29-1 with TRBJ1-3; possible D gene TRBD1, 5 bases. With 5 bases removed from V and 4 bases from J, the gap between germline ends came to 9 bases. Germline V lookup: CDR1 SQVTM, CDR2 ANQGSEA. The CDR3 length is 12 residues. CDR3 sequence (DNA): TGCAGCGTTCGGGGGTTAGGAAACACCATATATTTT. This encodes CSVRGLGNTIYF.

This clonotype was observed a few times. One end of the junction varies from germline; a read error may be responsible. For the CDR3, the DNA is TGTGCCAGCAGTCACTCGAAGAGGGGTTACAATGAGCAGTTCTTC. Its protein is CASSHSKRGYNEQFF. The genes are TRBV6-7 and TRBJ2-1; D is perhaps TRBD1 or TRBD2 (5 bases each). TRBV6-7 is labeled an ORF, and its function is uncertain. The CDR3 is made up of 15 amino acids.

This rearrangement joins TRBV7-3 to TRBJ2-7; 9 bases map to TRBD2. Germline V gene sequence: CDR1 SGHTA, CDR2 FQGTGA. V lost 2 bases to trimming and J lost 2 bases; unmatched junction nucleotides: 7. CDR3 length equals 16 residues. The chain's CDR3 is CASSLARTSEAYEQYF. CDR3 bases: TGTGCCAGCAGCTTAGCGAGGACTAGCGAGGCCTACGAGCAGTACTTC.

J is TRBJ1-1 and V is TRBV9, with D possibly TRBD1 on 5 matching bases. In germline, CDR1 is SGDLS, CDR2 YYNGEE. The CDR3 sequence is 15 residues long. Trimming stripped 3 bases from V and 1 base from J, with 13 bases between. The CDR3: CASSGNRRPNTEAFF. Written as DNA, the CDR3 is TGTGCCAGCAGCGGTAACAGGAGGCCGAACACTGAAGCTTTCTTT.

This clonotype came up many times. The rearrangement links TRBV5-8 to TRBJ2-7, with D perhaps TRBD1 (6 bases). The CDR3 runs to 15 residues. The ends were cut back, 3 bases at V and 0 bases at J, with 13 bases in the middle. Germline V gives CDR1 SGHTS, CDR2 YDEGEE. In DNA, the CDR3 is TGTGCCAGCAGCTCCCCCGGGACAAGCTCCTACGAGCAGTACTTC. Protein: CASSSPGTSSYEQYF.

There are many counts of this clonotype. This chain connects TRBV20-1 to TRBJ2-6; TRBD1 matches 10 bases. V lost 1 base, J lost 3 bases, and 12 bases stayed unmatched. The germline CDR1 and CDR2 sequences are DFQATT and SNEGSKA (reference sequence). The CDR3 has 19 amino acids. The CDR3 here is CSARGGGTGQGYGANVLTF. The CDR3 DNA follows: TGCAGTGCTAGAGGAGGGGGTACGGGACAGGGGTATGGGGCCAACGTCCTGACTTTC.

Comments on this clonotype: This sequence may be a read error, since a much larger clone differs from it by one base. Because it lacks the conserved phenylalanine or tryptophan at the end, this CDR3 is likely a read error. V is TRBV4-1 and J is TRBJ1-2; D gene uncertain. The germline gives CDR1 MGHRA, CDR2 YSYEKL. V shed 1 base and J shed 8 bases, with 14 bases lying between them. The CDR3 consists of 14 residues. Written as DNA, the CDR3 is TGCGCCAGCAGCCAAGGAGACCATATAGGAGGCTACACCTGC. Its translation: CASSQGDHIGGYTC.

In this sample, this clonotype turned up many times. V gene TRBV5-8 combines with J gene TRBJ2-5, with a tentative D call TRBD1 (6 bases). The CDR3 has 14 residues. Germline V gene data show CDR1 as SGHTS and CDR2 as YDEGEE. V gave up 0 bases and J gave up 5 bases, with 11 bases separating them. CDR3 bases: TGTGCCAGCAGCTTGGTGAGGGGGACGGAGACCCAGTACTTC. This codes for CASSLVRGTETQYF.

Comments on this clonotype: A much larger clone differs by one base, so this may be a read error. The rearrangement links TRBV6-1 to TRBJ2-1; no reliable D call. The CDR3 length is 13 residues. Trimming stripped 5 bases from V and 5 bases from J, with 10 bases between. The germline V gene encodes CDR1 MNHNS and CDR2 SASEGT. The DNA for the CDR3 is TGTGCCAGCAGTCAAGTCAGGAACAATGAGCAGTTCTTC. Translation: CASSQVRNNEQFF.

In this sample, this clonotype turned up many times. The chain has TRBV5-6 and TRBJ1-6, with 8 bases fitting TRBD1. This CDR3 spans 14 amino acids. Germline CDR1 and CDR2: SGHDT and YYEEEE. The ends lost 3 bases at V and 13 bases at J; junction bases unmatched: 9. CDR3 sequence reads: CASSYRGADSPLHF. The CDR3 nucleotides read TGTGCCAGCAGCTACAGGGGGGCAGACTCCCCCCTCCACTTT.

This clonotype was counted only a few times. The chain uses TRBV7-6 and TRBJ1-1; a possible D gene is TRBD1 (6 bases). Deletions cut 5 bases from V and 4 bases from J, with 20 bases between. The CDR3 runs to 16 residues. In germline, CDR1 is SGHVS, CDR2 FNYEAQ. CDR3 in DNA: TGTGCCAGCAGCCCCGCGAGGGGGACCCGGGGCACTGAAGCTTTCTTT. Translating gives CASSPARGTRGTEAFF.

As concerns this clonotype: Just one base apart from a much larger clone, this may be a read error. The gene calls are TRBV20-1 and TRBJ2-1, with D tentatively TRBD2 (5 bases). The CDR3 length is 12 residues. In germline, CDR1 is DFQATT, CDR2 SNEGSKA (reference sequence). The CDR3 region has the DNA TGCAGTGCTCAGGACTTATACAATGAGCCGTTCTTC. Translation: CSAQDLYNEPFF.

For this clonotype: A junction end diverges from the germline sequence, so it may reflect a read error. The genes are TRBV12-3 or TRBV12-4 and TRBJ2-2; 7 bases line up with TRBD1. The CDR3 totals 18 residues. In nucleotides, the CDR3 is TGTACCAGCGTTCATAATCGCAGGGGGAACTTGAACACCGGGGAGCTGTTTTTT. As protein: CTSVHNRRGNLNTGELFF.